This record looks at one T cell receptor (beta chain) sequence and its context. Assay: immunoSEQ multiplex PCR; the TCRdb copy retains only in-frame clones and omits some. The sample records about 190,000 clones, less than 90% being singletons. This CDR3 comprises 15 residues. V was pared by 6 bases and J by 4 bases, with 6 bases of the junction left unmatched. Germline-derived CDR1 and CDR2 are MNHEY and SVGAGI. The sample comes from a study of blood T cell repertoires in COVID-19. Study background: T cells, B-cell-depleted T cells, or PBMCs provided the cDNA or gDNA that served as material.

The chain combines TRBV6-5 with TRBJ2-2; 9 bases line up with TRBD1. This TCR was sampled from a woman between 40 and 50 years old with acute or convalescent COVID-19. Source material: peripheral blood. This CDR3 is CASSPGTGSTGELFF. The CDR3 region has the DNA TGTGCCAGCAGCCCCGGGACAGGGAGCACCGGGGAGCTGTTTTTT.